This T cell receptor (beta chain) was recorded in a study of CD8 T cells in Susac syndrome. V was shortened by 2 bases and J by 6 bases, with 16 bases between the two germline ends. The CDR3 is made up of 15 amino acids. RNA, at about 0.45 to 1 ug, was reverse transcribed with random hexamers. TCRdb used MiXCR to reprocess the immunoSEQ multiplex PCR reads, holding one entry per CDR3 protein. Of about 73,000 distinct CDR3 sequences listed, roughly 94% are singletons. Specimen: CD8+ T cells from PBMCs. This sequence originates from a human donor with multiple sclerosis. V is TRBV23-1 and J is TRBJ1-2; TRBD1 is a possible D gene (5 bases). TRBV23-1 is assigned to the ORF class and has an uncertain function. CDR3 coding DNA: TGCGCCAGCAGTCAACGGGGGGGTGGGCAGGATGGCTACACCTTC. This gives the protein CASSQRGGGQDGYTF.